These T cell receptor beta chains were read from a single sample in a study of T-cell memory formation after mild COVID-19. TCRdb reprocessed the 5' RACE reads via MiXCR and lists one record per CDR3 protein. The sample includes roughly 150,000 distinct CDR3 sequences, roughly 14% seen only once; the top ten take around an eighth. What was sequenced was PBMCs or a T cell subset sorted from them (not recorded which). Receptors originate from an adult woman who had mild COVID-19 (a few samples of this study predate the infection). Cell type and time point are not known. Each CDR3 is given with its conserved first and last residue. The order of the fields is V gene, clone size, J gene, D gene, CDR3 protein, CDR3 DNA. D genes are given only for firm matches. Clone size is given for some rows only: seen once, a few or many times, or a class if the clone is expanded.

v_call: TRBV9
clone_size: .
j_call: TRBJ2-3
d_call: .
cdr3_aa: CASSVALGSTDTQYF
cdr3_nt: TGTGCCAGCAGCGTCGCTCTGGGGAGCACAGATACGCAGTATTTT

v_call: TRBV7-9
clone_size: few
j_call: TRBJ2-7
d_call: .
cdr3_aa: CASSSGPTGYEQYF
cdr3_nt: TGTGCCAGCAGCTCAGGTCCTACCGGTTACGAGCAGTACTTC

v_call: TRBV13
clone_size: .
j_call: TRBJ1-2
d_call: .
cdr3_aa: CASSLEASRAITNYGYTF
cdr3_nt: TGTGCCAGCAGCTTAGAGGCTTCCAGGGCGATAACCAACTATGGCTACACCTTC

v_call: TRBV5-1
clone_size: .
j_call: TRBJ2-3
d_call: TRBD1
cdr3_aa: CASTRSGTGVGDTQYF
cdr3_nt: TGCGCCAGCACCCGGTCAGGGACAGGGGTTGGAGATACGCAGTATTTT

v_call: TRBV6-2/TRBV6-3
clone_size: .
j_call: TRBJ2-7
d_call: .
cdr3_aa: CASSYSNGISEQYF
cdr3_nt: TGTGCCAGCAGTTACTCGAACGGGATTTCCGAGCAGTACTTC

v_call: TRBV7-9
clone_size: few
j_call: TRBJ2-7
d_call: .
cdr3_aa: CASSPNRDSYEQYF
cdr3_nt: TGTGCCAGCAGCCCAAACCGGGACTCCTACGAGCAGTACTTC

v_call: TRBV4-1
clone_size: .
j_call: TRBJ1-1
d_call: .
cdr3_aa: CASSHLSGSNTEAFF
cdr3_nt: TGCGCCAGCAGCCACCTCTCTGGCAGCAACACTGAAGCTTTCTTT

v_call: TRBV29-1
clone_size: .
j_call: TRBJ2-5
d_call: .
cdr3_aa: CSVSRGSVQETQYF
cdr3_nt: TGCAGCGTGTCGCGGGGTTCTGTCCAAGAGACCCAGTACTTC

v_call: TRBV14
clone_size: .
j_call: TRBJ2-5
d_call: TRBD2
cdr3_aa: CASSQPGRAGAETQYF
cdr3_nt: TGTGCCAGCAGCCAACCAGGGAGAGCGGGAGCGGAGACCCAGTACTTC

v_call: TRBV29-1
clone_size: .
j_call: TRBJ2-7
d_call: .
cdr3_aa: CSVLPTGSYEQYF
cdr3_nt: TGCAGCGTCTTACCCACAGGGTCGTACGAGCAGTACTTC

v_call: TRBV12-3/TRBV12-4
clone_size: .
j_call: TRBJ2-3
d_call: .
cdr3_aa: CASSLEALSTDTQYF
cdr3_nt: TGTGCCAGCAGTTTGGAAGCCCTTAGCACAGATACGCAGTATTTT

v_call: TRBV6-5
clone_size: .
j_call: TRBJ2-6
d_call: TRBD1
cdr3_aa: CASSYSPWTGHSGANVLTF
cdr3_nt: TGTGCCAGCAGTTACTCGCCGTGGACAGGTCACTCTGGGGCCAACGTCCTGACTTTC

v_call: TRBV19
clone_size: few
j_call: TRBJ2-3
d_call: TRBD2
cdr3_aa: CASSTGTTTDTQYF
cdr3_nt: TGTGCCAGTAGCACCGGGACTACCACAGATACGCAGTATTTT

v_call: TRBV12-5
clone_size: few
j_call: TRBJ2-5
d_call: .
cdr3_aa: CASGRRRQETQYF
cdr3_nt: TGTGCTAGTGGTAGAAGACGGCAAGAGACCCAGTACTTC

v_call: TRBV27
clone_size: .
j_call: TRBJ2-7
d_call: TRBD2
cdr3_aa: CASSTLAASGLPYEQYF
cdr3_nt: TGTGCCAGCAGTACTTTAGCGGCTAGCGGGCTGCCCTACGAGCAGTACTTC

v_call: TRBV4-1
clone_size: few
j_call: TRBJ2-7
d_call: .
cdr3_aa: CASSQEVGSSPYEQYF
cdr3_nt: TGCGCCAGCAGCCAAGAAGTCGGATCTTCCCCCTACGAGCAGTACTTC

v_call: TRBV5-1
clone_size: .
j_call: TRBJ2-7
d_call: .
cdr3_aa: CASSKDNEQYF
cdr3_nt: TGCGCCAGCAGCAAGGATAACGAGCAGTACTTC

v_call: TRBV5-5
clone_size: .
j_call: TRBJ2-2
d_call: .
cdr3_aa: CASSSQLAGELFF
cdr3_nt: TGTGCCAGCAGCTCTCAACTGGCCGGGGAGCTGTTTTTT

v_call: TRBV7-9
clone_size: few
j_call: TRBJ2-5
d_call: .
cdr3_aa: CASSSLDQTQYF
cdr3_nt: TGTGCCAGCAGTTCCTTGGATCAGACCCAGTACTTC

v_call: TRBV6-6
clone_size: .
j_call: TRBJ1-6
d_call: .
cdr3_aa: CASSTGGATGRNSPLHF
cdr3_nt: TGTGCCAGCAGCACGGGCGGGGCCACGGGGCGTAATTCACCCCTCCACTTT

v_call: TRBV5-6
clone_size: .
j_call: TRBJ2-3
d_call: .
cdr3_aa: CASSPWGGGADTQYF
cdr3_nt: TGTGCCAGCAGCCCCTGGGGTGGGGGAGCAGATACGCAGTATTTT

v_call: TRBV5-6
clone_size: few
j_call: TRBJ1-1
d_call: .
cdr3_aa: CASSYGMVAFF
cdr3_nt: TGTGCCAGCAGCTACGGGATGGTGGCTTTCTTT

v_call: TRBV9
clone_size: few
j_call: TRBJ1-2
d_call: .
cdr3_aa: CASSVGQTLANYGYTF
cdr3_nt: TGTGCCAGCAGCGTAGGGCAGACCTTAGCTAACTATGGCTACACCTTC

v_call: TRBV12-3/TRBV12-4
clone_size: few
j_call: TRBJ1-1
d_call: .
cdr3_aa: CASSPRQGGWSTEAFF
cdr3_nt: TGTGCCAGCAGCCCCCGCCAGGGTGGTTGGAGCACTGAAGCTTTCTTT

v_call: TRBV9
clone_size: few
j_call: TRBJ2-3
d_call: TRBD2
cdr3_aa: CASSPRGLGAHTQYF
cdr3_nt: TGTGCCAGCAGCCCGAGAGGACTAGGAGCTCATACGCAGTATTTT

v_call: TRBV7-9
clone_size: .
j_call: TRBJ1-1
d_call: .
cdr3_aa: CASSLEETGPTEAFF
cdr3_nt: TGTGCCAGCAGCTTAGAAGAAACAGGGCCCACTGAAGCTTTCTTT

v_call: TRBV20-1
clone_size: .
j_call: TRBJ1-4
d_call: TRBD1
cdr3_aa: CSARDFQGAEKLFF
cdr3_nt: TGCAGTGCTAGAGATTTTCAGGGGGCAGAAAAACTGTTTTTT

v_call: TRBV4-1
clone_size: many
j_call: TRBJ2-3
d_call: .
cdr3_aa: CASSQGTSTDTQYF
cdr3_nt: TGCGCCAGCAGCCAGGGGACTAGCACAGATACGCAGTATTTT

v_call: TRBV7-9
clone_size: .
j_call: TRBJ2-1
d_call: TRBD2
cdr3_aa: CASSFGLADYNEQFF
cdr3_nt: TGTGCCAGCAGCTTTGGACTAGCGGATTACAATGAGCAGTTCTTC

v_call: TRBV30
clone_size: .
j_call: TRBJ2-2
d_call: TRBD1
cdr3_aa: CAWSSGQGALPGELFF
cdr3_nt: TGTGCCTGGAGTAGCGGACAGGGGGCGCTGCCCGGGGAGCTGTTTTTT

v_call: TRBV20-1
clone_size: .
j_call: TRBJ2-7
d_call: .
cdr3_aa: CSASPPMSPYEQYF
cdr3_nt: TGCAGTGCTAGCCCCCCAATGTCACCTTACGAGCAGTACTTC

v_call: TRBV28
clone_size: few
j_call: TRBJ1-2
d_call: .
cdr3_aa: CASSSGPQGYTF
cdr3_nt: TGTGCCAGCAGTTCCGGACCACAAGGCTACACCTTC

v_call: TRBV7-9
clone_size: few
j_call: TRBJ1-2
d_call: .
cdr3_aa: CASSPESHGYTF
cdr3_nt: TGTGCCAGCAGCCCCGAGTCACACGGCTACACCTTC

v_call: TRBV12-3/TRBV12-4
clone_size: few
j_call: TRBJ2-3
d_call: .
cdr3_aa: CASSWLSSADTQYF
cdr3_nt: TGTGCCAGCAGCTGGCTCTCGTCGGCAGATACGCAGTATTTT

v_call: TRBV7-9
clone_size: few
j_call: TRBJ2-1
d_call: TRBD1
cdr3_aa: CASSLPGQGVTEQFF
cdr3_nt: TGTGCCAGCAGCTTACCGGGACAGGGAGTTACTGAGCAGTTCTTC

v_call: TRBV4-3
clone_size: .
j_call: TRBJ2-1
d_call: TRBD2
cdr3_aa: CASSQESYPGLALQSSYNEQFF
cdr3_nt: TGCGCCAGCAGCCAAGAATCTTATCCGGGACTAGCTCTCCAGAGCTCCTACAATGAGCAGTTCTTC

v_call: TRBV7-2
clone_size: few
j_call: TRBJ2-3
d_call: TRBD2
cdr3_aa: CASSPVRLARTDTQYF
cdr3_nt: TGTGCCAGCAGTCCAGTCCGACTAGCGCGCACAGATACGCAGTATTTT

v_call: TRBV5-1
clone_size: .
j_call: TRBJ2-3
d_call: .
cdr3_aa: CASSLPGSDYPDTQYF
cdr3_nt: TGCGCCAGCAGCTTGCCCGGGTCGGACTACCCAGATACGCAGTATTTT

v_call: TRBV4-1
clone_size: .
j_call: TRBJ2-2
d_call: TRBD2
cdr3_aa: CASSPGRSGIGDTGELFF
cdr3_nt: TGCGCCAGCAGCCCCGGAAGGAGCGGGATAGGGGACACCGGGGAGCTGTTTTTT

v_call: TRBV27
clone_size: many
j_call: TRBJ2-7
d_call: TRBD2
cdr3_aa: CASSLRLAGLEQYF
cdr3_nt: TGTGCCAGCAGTCTACGACTAGCGGGACTCGAGCAGTACTTC